This T cell receptor beta chain originates from a study of cytomegalovirus exposure and HLA in healthy donors. Overall study results and limits: When the data were analyzed later, several of the most significant clusters appeared to be linked to common viral pathogens. Cytomegalovirus association was listed for approximately 160 TCR beta chains. Most of the TCR beta V segments (in an earlier analysis) were productive either about 87% or about 30% of the time. According to reports, the classifier identified cytomegalovirus status with high specificity and sensitivity.

The PCR made use of 60 Vbeta and 13 Jbeta primers. The table came from immunoSEQ multiplex PCR; TCRdb's copy has only in-frame clones and leaves some out. Of fewer than 200,000 clones detected, 80% to 90% appear once; the ten largest clones hold around 6.7%. The CDR3 extends over 13 amino acids. CDR1 and CDR2 from the germline V gene are SNHLY and FYNNEI. V lost 6 bases and J lost 2, with 11 bases in between. As for this clone: Its antigen is still unknown.

The sequence was collected from a woman in her thirties in good health and CMV-seropositive. Sequences were obtained from PBMCs. The chain is built from TRBV2 and TRBJ2-7; possibly TRBD1 for D (6 bases). This CDR3 reads CASSGQGTYEQYF. In DNA form, the CDR3 reads TGTGCCAGCAGCGGGCAGGGGACCTACGAGCAGTACTTC.